This T cell receptor (beta chain) emerged from a study of PD-1 blockade in mismatch repair-deficient tumors (dated by TCRdb to the late 2010s). About the full investigation: The trial enrolled 65 to 100 consecutive patients with 11 to 12 mismatch repair-deficient cancer types between 2013 and September 2016, all previously treated and progressing. Tumor-associated T cell clones were tracked in the peripheral blood of patients responding to PD-1 blockade by deep sequencing of TCR CDR3 regions.

The CDR3 covers 15 residues, taking in both the cysteine and the phenylalanine. Left in the record is the CDR3 DNA by itself, 45 bases read in frame from the first base. CDR1 and CDR2, per the germline V gene (reference sequence), are LNHDA and SQIVND. V is cut back by 3 bases and J by 5 bases, with 6 bases in the junction unmatched. To note about this clone: The specificity of this receptor is unknown. One base away there is no much larger clone; base qualities are not given.

Paper-wide results and their limitations: After pembrolizumab, tumor-resident clones, which were often undetectable in blood before treatment, expanded rapidly and then contracted, generally ahead of radiologic responses.

Library prep was done by the immunoSEQ multiplex PCR assay. What TCRdb holds here is the immuneACCESS table cut down to in-frame rearrangements. Part of the clones is not present; checked against another copy, under half of the missing clones reflect an unresolved V gene, and the others are unexplained. This sample gives 35,000 to 40,000 clones in total; about 76% of them show up just once. The ten largest clones capture roughly 22% of the sample. Mismatch repair deficiency was established in every enrolled patient by polymerase chain reaction or immunohistochemistry. A few patients who responded to pembrolizumab therapy underwent TCR sequencing. In the phase II trial, pembrolizumab PD-1 blockade was tested prospectively in advanced mismatch repair-deficient cancers, no matter which tissue of origin the cancers came from. Peripheral blood T cell samples were gathered serially, both before PD-1 blockade started and at multiple time points afterward. Blood sampling time points were reported as weeks after the first dose of pembrolizumab.

The source of this sequence is an adult with mismatch repair-deficient cancer. Sample: peripheral blood, taken 4 weeks after starting pembrolizumab. The sequence is built from TRBV19 and TRBJ2-5, and TRBD1 aligns with 10 junction nucleotides. This receptor has the CDR3 CASSIRGTGAETQYF. The DNA is as follows: TGTGCCAGTAGTATTAGAGGGACAGGGGCTGAGACCCAGTACTTC.